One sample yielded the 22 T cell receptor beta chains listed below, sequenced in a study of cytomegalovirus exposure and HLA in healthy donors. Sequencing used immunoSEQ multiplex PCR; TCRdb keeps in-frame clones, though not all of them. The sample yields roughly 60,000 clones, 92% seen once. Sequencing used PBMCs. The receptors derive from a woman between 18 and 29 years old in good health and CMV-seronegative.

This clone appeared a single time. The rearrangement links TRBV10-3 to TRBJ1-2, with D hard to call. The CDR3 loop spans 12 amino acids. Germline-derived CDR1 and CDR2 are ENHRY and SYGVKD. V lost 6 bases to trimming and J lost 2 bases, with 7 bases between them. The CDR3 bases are TGTGCCATCAGCGACGGGAACTATGGCTACACCTTC. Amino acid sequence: CAISDGNYGYTF.

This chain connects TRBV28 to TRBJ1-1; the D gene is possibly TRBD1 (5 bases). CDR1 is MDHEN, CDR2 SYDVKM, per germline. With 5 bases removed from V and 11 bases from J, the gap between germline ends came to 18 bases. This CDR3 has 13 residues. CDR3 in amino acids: CASSQNSGVRAFF. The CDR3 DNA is TGTGCCAGCAGTCAGAACTCGGGGGTTAGGGCTTTCTTT.

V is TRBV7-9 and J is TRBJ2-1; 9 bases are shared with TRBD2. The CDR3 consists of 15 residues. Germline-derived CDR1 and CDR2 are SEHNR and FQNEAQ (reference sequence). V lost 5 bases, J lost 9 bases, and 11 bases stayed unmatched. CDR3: CASSPVRAGGFEQFF. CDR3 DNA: TGTGCCAGCAGCCCCGTTCGGGCGGGGGGGTTTGAGCAGTTCTTC.

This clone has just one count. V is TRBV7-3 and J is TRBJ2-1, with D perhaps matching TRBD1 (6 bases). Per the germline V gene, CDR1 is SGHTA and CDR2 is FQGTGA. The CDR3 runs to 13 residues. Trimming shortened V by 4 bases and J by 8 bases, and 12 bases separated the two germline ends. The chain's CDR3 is CASSSGHRDEQFF. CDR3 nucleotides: TGTGCCAGCAGCTCGGGACACCGGGATGAGCAGTTCTTC.

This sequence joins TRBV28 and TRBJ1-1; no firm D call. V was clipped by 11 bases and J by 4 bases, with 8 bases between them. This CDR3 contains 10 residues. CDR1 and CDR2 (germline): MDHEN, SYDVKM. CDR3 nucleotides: TGTGCCCCTCGGGGCACTGAAGCTTTCTTT. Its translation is CAPRGTEAFF.

Here the CDR3 DNA reads TGTGCCAGCAGTTGGGCAGGGGACGGTGAAAAACTGTTTTTT. Protein sequence: CASSWAGDGEKLFF. This chain links TRBV28 with TRBJ1-4; tentative D call: TRBD1 (6 bases). From germline, CDR1 is MDHEN and CDR2 SYDVKM. V dropped 4 bases and J dropped 7 bases, with 13 bases sitting between them. CDR3 length: 14 amino acids.

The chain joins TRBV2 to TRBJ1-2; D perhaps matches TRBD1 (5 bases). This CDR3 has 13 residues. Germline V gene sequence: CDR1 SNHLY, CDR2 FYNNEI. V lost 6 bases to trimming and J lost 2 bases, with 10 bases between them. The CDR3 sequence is CASSVDSNYGYTF. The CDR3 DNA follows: TGTGCCAGCAGCGTAGACAGCAACTATGGCTACACCTTC.

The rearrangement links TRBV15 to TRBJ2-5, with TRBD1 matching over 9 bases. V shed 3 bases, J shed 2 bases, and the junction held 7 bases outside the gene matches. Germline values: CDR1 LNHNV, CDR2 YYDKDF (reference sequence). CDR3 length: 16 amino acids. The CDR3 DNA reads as TGTGCCACCAGCAGTCCCCGGACAGGGGCGCAAGAGACCCAGTACTTC. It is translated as CATSSPRTGAQETQYF.

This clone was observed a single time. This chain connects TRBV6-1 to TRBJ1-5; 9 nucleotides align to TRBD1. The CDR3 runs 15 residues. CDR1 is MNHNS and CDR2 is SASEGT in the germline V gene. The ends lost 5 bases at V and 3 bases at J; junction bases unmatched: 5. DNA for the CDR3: TGTGCCAGCAGTACTGACAGGGGGTCCAATCAGCCCCAGCATTTT. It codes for CASSTDRGSNQPQHF.

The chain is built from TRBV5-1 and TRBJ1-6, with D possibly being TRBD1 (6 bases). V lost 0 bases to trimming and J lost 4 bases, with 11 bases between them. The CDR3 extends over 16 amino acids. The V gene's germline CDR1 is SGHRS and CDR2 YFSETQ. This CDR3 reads CASSLAGARYNSPLHF. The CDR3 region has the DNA TGCGCCAGCAGCTTGGCAGGGGCCCGATATAATTCACCCCTCCACTTT.

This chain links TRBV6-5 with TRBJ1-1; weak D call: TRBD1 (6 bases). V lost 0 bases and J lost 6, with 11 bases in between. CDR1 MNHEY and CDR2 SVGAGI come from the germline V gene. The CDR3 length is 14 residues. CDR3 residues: CASSYSRGGAEAFF. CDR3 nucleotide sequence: TGTGCCAGCAGTTACTCAAGGGGGGGCGCTGAAGCTTTCTTT.

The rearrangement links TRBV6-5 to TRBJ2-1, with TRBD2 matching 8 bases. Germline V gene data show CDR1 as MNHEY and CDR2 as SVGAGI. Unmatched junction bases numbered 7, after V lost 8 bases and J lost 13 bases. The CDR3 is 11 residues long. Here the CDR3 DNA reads TGTGCCAGCTCGAAGGCGGGGGGACAGTTCTTC. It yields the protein CASSKAGGQFF.

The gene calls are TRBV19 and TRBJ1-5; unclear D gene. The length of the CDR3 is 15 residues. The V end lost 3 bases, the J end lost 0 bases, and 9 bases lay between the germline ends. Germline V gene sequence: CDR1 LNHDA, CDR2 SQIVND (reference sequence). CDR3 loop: CASSMYSYSNQPQHF. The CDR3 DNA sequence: TGTGCCAGTAGTATGTACAGCTATAGCAATCAGCCCCAGCATTTT.

The CDR3 nucleotides are TGTGCCAGCAGTCCCGGACAGGGAGCCGGGGAGCTGTTTTTT. Translation: CASSPGQGAGELFF. V is TRBV27 and J is TRBJ2-2; TRBD1 matches at 8 bases. The CDR3 is 14 amino acids. V shed 5 bases and J 6 bases; nucleotides not matched to a gene: 5. CDR1 MNHEY and CDR2 SMNVEV come from the germline V gene (reference sequence).

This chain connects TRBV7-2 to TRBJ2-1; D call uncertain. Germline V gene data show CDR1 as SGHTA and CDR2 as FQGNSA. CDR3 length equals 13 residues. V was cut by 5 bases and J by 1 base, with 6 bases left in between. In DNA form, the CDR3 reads TGTGCCAGCAGCCCCCATTCCTACAATGAGCAGTTCTTC. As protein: CASSPHSYNEQFF.

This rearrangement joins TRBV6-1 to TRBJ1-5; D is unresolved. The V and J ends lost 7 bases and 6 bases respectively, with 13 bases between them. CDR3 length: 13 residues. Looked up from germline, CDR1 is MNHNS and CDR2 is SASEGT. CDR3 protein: CASMDDRGQPQHF. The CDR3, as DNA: TGTGCCAGCATGGACGACCGGGGTCAGCCCCAGCATTTT.

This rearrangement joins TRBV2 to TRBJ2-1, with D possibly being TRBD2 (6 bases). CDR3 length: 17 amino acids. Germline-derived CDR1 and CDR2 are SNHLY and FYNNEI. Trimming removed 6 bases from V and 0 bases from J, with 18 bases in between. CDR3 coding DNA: TGTGCCAGCAGGCCTCCGGGCGGGGACGCCTCCTACAATGAGCAGTTCTTC. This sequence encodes CASRPPGGDASYNEQFF.

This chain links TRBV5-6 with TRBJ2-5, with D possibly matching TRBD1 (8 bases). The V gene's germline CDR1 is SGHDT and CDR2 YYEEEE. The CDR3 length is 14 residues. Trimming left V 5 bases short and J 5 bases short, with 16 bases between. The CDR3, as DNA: TGTGCCAGCAGACTATTACAGGGGGGGGAGACCCAGTACTTC. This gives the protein CASRLLQGGETQYF.

The CDR3 spells CASSAVGGANYGYTF. CDR3 sequence (DNA): TGTGCCAGCAGCGCCGTAGGAGGAGCAAACTATGGCTACACCTTC. The V call is TRBV9, the J call TRBJ1-2; no clear D. This CDR3 is 15 amino acids long. Germline V lookup: CDR1 SGDLS, CDR2 YYNGEE. V was cut by 3 bases and J by 2 bases, with 14 bases left in between.

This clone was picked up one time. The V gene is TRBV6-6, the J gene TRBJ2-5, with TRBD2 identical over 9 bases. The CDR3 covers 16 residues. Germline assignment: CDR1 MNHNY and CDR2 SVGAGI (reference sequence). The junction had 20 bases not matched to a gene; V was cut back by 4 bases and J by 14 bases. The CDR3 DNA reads TGTGCCAGCAGTTTCCAAATAGCGGGAGCCACAACCGGGGCCTACTTC. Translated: CASSFQIAGATTGAYF.

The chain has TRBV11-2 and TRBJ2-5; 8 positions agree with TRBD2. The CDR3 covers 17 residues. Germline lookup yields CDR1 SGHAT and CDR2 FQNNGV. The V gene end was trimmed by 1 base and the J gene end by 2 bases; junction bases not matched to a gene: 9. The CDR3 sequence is CASSLGMVAGSQETQYF. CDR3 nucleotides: TGTGCCAGCAGCTTAGGGATGGTAGCGGGAAGTCAAGAGACCCAGTACTTC.

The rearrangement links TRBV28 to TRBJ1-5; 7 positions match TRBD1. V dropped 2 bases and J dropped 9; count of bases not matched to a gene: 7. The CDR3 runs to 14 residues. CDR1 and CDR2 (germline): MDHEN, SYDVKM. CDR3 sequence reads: CASSLEGASGPQHF. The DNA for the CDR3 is TGTGCCAGCAGTTTAGAGGGGGCGAGTGGGCCCCAGCATTTT.